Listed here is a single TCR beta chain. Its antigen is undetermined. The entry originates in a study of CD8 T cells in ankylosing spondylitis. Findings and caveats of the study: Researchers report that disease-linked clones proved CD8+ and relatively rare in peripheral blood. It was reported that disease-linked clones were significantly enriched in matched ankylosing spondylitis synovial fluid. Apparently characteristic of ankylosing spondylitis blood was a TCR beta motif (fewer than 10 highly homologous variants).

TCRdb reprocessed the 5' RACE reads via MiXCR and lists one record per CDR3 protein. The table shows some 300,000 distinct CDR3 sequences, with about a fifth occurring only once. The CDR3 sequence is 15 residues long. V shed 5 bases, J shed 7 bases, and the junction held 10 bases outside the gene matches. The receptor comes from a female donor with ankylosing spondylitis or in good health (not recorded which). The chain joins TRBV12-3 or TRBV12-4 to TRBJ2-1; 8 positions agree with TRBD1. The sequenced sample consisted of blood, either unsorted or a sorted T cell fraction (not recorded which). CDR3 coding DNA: TGTGCCAGCAGTACTGGGACAGGCTGGGGTAATGAGCAGTTCTTC. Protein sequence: CASSTGTGWGNEQFF.